What follows are 30 T cell receptor beta chains derived from one specimen sequenced in a study of blood T cell repertoires in COVID-19. Profiling relied on immunoSEQ multiplex PCR, and the TCRdb table lists in-frame clones only, not all of them. This table holds approximately 100,000 clones, approximately 70% found once. Sequencing was performed on peripheral blood. The receptors come from an elderly man with acute or convalescent COVID-19.

The rearrangement joins TRBV2 to TRBJ2-5; tentatively, D is TRBD1 (6 bases). CDR3 length equals 12 residues. Germline lookup yields CDR1 SNHLY and CDR2 FYNNEI. Trimming left V 6 bases short and J 3 bases short, with 8 bases between. CDR3 amino acids: CASRAGEETQYF. The DNA of the CDR3 is TGTGCCAGCAGGGCAGGGGAAGAGACCCAGTACTTC.

The V call is TRBV3-1 (or the pseudogene TRBV3-2), the J call TRBJ1-1; 7 bases fit TRBD1. CDR1 and CDR2 (germline): LGHDT, YNNKEL (reference sequence). V trimming: 4 bases; J trimming: 1 base; junction bases outside the gene matches: 6. This CDR3 has 15 residues. CDR3 protein: CASSRPGQRNTEAFF. In nucleotides, the CDR3 is TGTGCCAGCAGCCGCCCGGGACAGAGGAACACTGAAGCTTTCTTT.

This clone was counted only a few times. V and J are TRBV7-3 and TRBJ2-1, with D unresolved. There are 14 residues in the CDR3. CDR1 and CDR2 (germline): SGHTA, FQGTGA. The V gene lost 4 bases and the J gene lost 7 bases, with 14 bases spanning the gap. Here the CDR3 reads CASSSAAAWNEQFF. CDR3 DNA: TGTGCCAGCAGCTCTGCGGCCGCCTGGAATGAGCAGTTCTTC.

This clone was detected once. Within the sample, other DNA sequences also encode this same CDR3. The rearrangement joins TRBV18 to TRBJ1-2, with 7 bases that match TRBD1. The CDR3 length is 13 residues. V gave up 3 bases and J gave up 2 bases; unmatched junction bases: 0. In germline, CDR1 is KGHSH, CDR2 LQKENI. CDR3 region: CASSPDRNYGYTF. The DNA of the CDR3 is TGTGCCAGCTCACCGGACAGGAACTATGGCTACACCTTC.

J is TRBJ1-5 and V is TRBV5-6, with 7 bases lining up with TRBD1. Germline assignment: CDR1 SGHDT and CDR2 YYEEEE. CDR3 length: 16 residues. V dropped 4 bases and J dropped 3; count of bases not matched to a gene: 10. CDR3 protein: CASSKNRGLYNQPQHF. In nucleotides, the CDR3 is TGTGCCAGCAGCAAAAACAGGGGCCTTTACAATCAGCCCCAGCATTTT.

This chain uses TRBV10-3 with TRBJ1-1; no clear D gene. Looked up from germline, CDR1 is ENHRY and CDR2 is SYGVKD. V lost 7 bases and J lost 3, with 9 bases in between. The CDR3 has 12 residues. This CDR3 is CAIKAGDTEAFF. The CDR3 DNA reads TGTGCCATCAAGGCCGGGGACACTGAAGCTTTCTTT.

The rearrangement links TRBV27 to TRBJ2-7; 8 nucleotides match TRBD1. J gave up 1 base and V 6 bases, and 5 bases lay outside the gene matches. Germline lookup yields CDR1 MNHEY and CDR2 SMNVEV (reference sequence). The CDR3 runs to 14 residues. The CDR3 nucleotides are TGTGCCAGCAGGCTGCAGGGGGCATCCTACGAGCAGTACTTC. It codes for CASRLQGASYEQYF.

This clone was detected a few times. In nucleotides, the CDR3 is TGTGCCAGCAGTACCGGGACAGGGTTTTACGAGCAGTACTTC. This codes for CASSTGTGFYEQYF. The chain uses TRBV7-8 and TRBJ2-7; 9 bases agree with TRBD1. The CDR3 has 14 amino acids. CDR1 SGHVS and CDR2 FQNEAQ come from the germline V gene. The junction had 7 bases not matched to a gene; V was cut back by 6 bases and J by 4 bases.

The gene calls are TRBV6-6 and TRBJ2-2; D unresolved. V was clipped by 5 bases and J by 6 bases, with 10 bases between them. The germline V gene has CDR1 MNHNY and CDR2 SVGAGI (reference sequence). This CDR3 spans 13 amino acids. In DNA form, the CDR3 reads TGTGCCAGCAGTGAGGTCCCGGCCGGGGAGCTGTTTTTT. Translating gives CASSEVPAGELFF.

The J gene is TRBJ2-1, the V gene TRBV11-2, with D unresolved. The ends were cut back, 2 bases at V and 0 bases at J, with 11 bases in the middle. There are 16 residues in the CDR3. Germline CDR1 SGHAT, CDR2 FQNNGV. The CDR3 DNA is TGTGCCAGCAGCTTAAGAGGCCTGACCTCCTACAATGAGCAGTTCTTC. It codes for CASSLRGLTSYNEQFF.

The sample holds one count of this clone. This CDR3 is CASSIRGAGVNEQFF. In DNA form, the CDR3 reads TGTGCCAGTAGTATACGTGGCGCGGGAGTAAATGAGCAGTTCTTC. This chain connects TRBV19 to TRBJ2-1, with TRBD2 matching over 7 bases. With V trimmed by 2 bases and J by 7 bases, 8 bases remained unmatched. CDR1 is LNHDA and CDR2 is SQIVND in the germline V gene (reference sequence). The CDR3 extends over 15 amino acids.

The chain joins TRBV29-1 to TRBJ2-1; 11 bases agree with TRBD2. Germline V gene sequence: CDR1 SQVTM, CDR2 ANQGSEA. The V gene end was trimmed by 3 bases and the J gene end by 12 bases; junction bases not matched to a gene: 7. The CDR3 contains 13 residues. The CDR3 loop is CSVDRTSGSLQFF. The CDR3 DNA reads as TGCAGCGTTGACCGTACTAGCGGGAGTCTGCAGTTCTTC.

The chain uses TRBV6-2 or TRBV6-3 and TRBJ2-7; the match to TRBD1 covers 9 bases. The J segment lost 3 bases and the V segment lost 3 bases, leaving 9 bases of the junction unmatched. There are 16 residues in the CDR3. Germline V gene lookup returns CDR1 MNHEY and CDR2 SVGEGT. The CDR3, as DNA: TGTGCCAGCAGTTATCGCCCGGGACAGGGATACTACGAGCAGTACTTC. Residues: CASSYRPGQGYYEQYF.

The gene calls are TRBV28 and TRBJ2-1; perhaps TRBD1 as D (5 bases). V was shortened by 2 bases and J by 12 bases, with 14 bases between the two germline ends. The CDR3 covers 13 residues. Germline CDR1 and CDR2: MDHEN and SYDVKM. In nucleotides, the CDR3 is TGTGCCAGCAGTTTAACTGGAAACAGGTGGCAGTTCTTC. Protein sequence: CASSLTGNRWQFF.

This chain uses TRBV5-1 with TRBJ2-6; D gene ambiguous. CDR3 length: 12 amino acids. With 8 bases removed from V and 0 bases from J, the gap between germline ends came to 3 bases. Germline assignment: CDR1 SGHRS and CDR2 YFSETQ. CDR3 region: CASRSGANVLTF. CDR3 in DNA: TGCGCCAGTCGCTCTGGGGCCAACGTCCTGACTTTC.

This chain joins TRBV6-5 and TRBJ1-2, with 11 positions matching TRBD1. J gave up 8 bases and V 7 bases, and 9 bases lay outside the gene matches. The CDR3 length is 14 residues. Germline V gene data show CDR1 as MNHEY and CDR2 as SVGAGI. The CDR3 protein is CASKKGQGVRGYTF. CDR3 bases: TGTGCCAGCAAGAAGGGACAGGGGGTCCGGGGCTACACCTTC.

The chain combines TRBV14 with TRBJ2-5; 7 nucleotides align to TRBD2. In germline, CDR1 is SGHDN, CDR2 FVKESK. The CDR3 is 15 amino acids. Losses at the gene ends were 4 bases for V and 5 bases for J; bases not matched to a gene: 10. DNA of the CDR3: TGTGCCAGCAGCCGAGGGGCGGGAGCGTTGGAGACCCAGTACTTC. As protein: CASSRGAGALETQYF. Using reference TRBV14 and TRBJ2-5 for the parts outside the CDR3, the full variable domain is EAGVTQFPSHSVIEKGQTVTLRCDPISGHDNLYWYRRVMGKEIKFLLHFVKESKQDESGMPNNRFLAERTGGTYSTLKVQPAELEDSGVYFCASSRGAGALETQYFGPGTRLLVL.

This clone has just one count. This chain links TRBV6-5 with TRBJ2-7, with TRBD1 matching over 9 bases. From germline, CDR1 is MNHEY and CDR2 SVGAGI. The junction had 8 bases not matched to a gene; V was cut back by 10 bases and J by 4 bases. This CDR3 comprises 13 residues. Here the CDR3 reads CATHGQGTYEQYF. The CDR3 region has the DNA TGTGCCACCCACGGACAGGGGACATACGAGCAGTACTTC.

This clone has at least ten counts. This chain joins TRBV19 and TRBJ1-5; 8 bases line up with TRBD1. The CDR3 is 15 amino acids. From germline, CDR1 is LNHDA and CDR2 SQIVND (reference sequence). Trimming took 3 bases from V and 5 from J; bases not matched to a gene: 6. The CDR3 DNA sequence: TGTGCCAGTAGTATGGAGGGCAGGGGGCATCAGCCCCAGCATTTT. Protein product: CASSMEGRGHQPQHF.

The rearrangement joins TRBV5-5 to TRBJ1-4, with D uncertain. V lost 0 bases and J 5 bases, leaving 11 bases between the germline ends. CDR1 is SGHKS, CDR2 YYEKEE, per germline (reference sequence). The CDR3 contains 15 residues. CDR3 in amino acids: CASSLGPAENEKLFF. CDR3 nucleotides: TGTGCCAGCAGCTTGGGTCCGGCGGAAAATGAAAAACTGTTTTTT. The variable domain in full, with the rest retrieved from reference TRBV5-5 and TRBJ1-4, is DAGVTQSPTHLIKTRGQQVTLRCSPISGHKSVSWYQQVLGQGPQFIFQYYEKEERGRGNFPDRFSARQFPNYSSELNVNALLLGDSALYLCASSLGPAENEKLFFGSGTQLSVL.

This clone has only a few counts. The chain has TRBV29-1 and TRBJ2-1; TRBD2 aligns across 9 bases. The CDR3 has 17 amino acids. Trimming took 0 bases from V and 0 from J; bases not matched to a gene: 6. The germline gives CDR1 SQVTM, CDR2 ANQGSEA. In DNA form, the CDR3 reads TGCAGCGTTGAAGATCAGTTTAGCGGGAGCTCCTACAATGAGCAGTTCTTC. Translation: CSVEDQFSGSSYNEQFF.

This sequence joins TRBV6-2 or TRBV6-3 and TRBJ1-2; D uncertain. Germline CDR1 MNHEY, CDR2 SVGEGT. The CDR3 consists of 13 residues. The ends were cut back, 7 bases at V and 3 bases at J, with 12 bases in the middle. The chain's CDR3 is CASTPGLHYGYTF. The CDR3 DNA sequence: TGTGCCAGCACCCCGGGCCTCCACTATGGCTACACCTTC.

The chain combines TRBV28 with TRBJ1-1; TRBD1 matches at 9 bases. Per germline, CDR1 MDHEN and CDR2 SYDVKM. Trimming took 4 bases from V and 9 from J; bases not matched to a gene: 3. The CDR3 length is 12 residues. The CDR3 here is CASSWDRAQAFF. CDR3 bases: TGTGCCAGCAGTTGGGACAGGGCCCAAGCTTTCTTT.

This chain links TRBV27 with TRBJ2-7; D ambiguous. V shed 4 bases and J shed 2 bases, with 15 bases lying between them. Germline V gives CDR1 MNHEY, CDR2 SMNVEV (reference sequence). The CDR3 length is 15 residues. CDR3 sequence: CASSSLSVAAYEQYF. The CDR3 DNA sequence: TGTGCCAGCAGTTCTCTCTCCGTTGCAGCCTACGAGCAGTACTTC.

This chain joins TRBV19 and TRBJ1-4; D is unclear. This CDR3 has 14 residues. From germline, CDR1 is LNHDA and CDR2 SQIVND (reference sequence). V was shortened by 7 bases and J by 2 bases, with 11 bases between the two germline ends. The CDR3 here is CASNLAATNEKLFF. CDR3 nucleotide sequence: TGTGCCAGTAACCTCGCCGCGACTAATGAAAAACTGTTTTTT.

The CDR3 region has the DNA TGTGCCAGCAGTTTACCACGACAGGAAGCTTTCTTT. Amino acids: CASSLPRQEAFF. The chain couples TRBV28 to TRBJ1-1; perhaps TRBD1 as D (5 bases). The germline gives CDR1 MDHEN, CDR2 SYDVKM. This CDR3 is built from 12 residues. Trimming removed 2 bases from V and 8 bases from J, with 9 bases in between.

The chain has TRBV9 and TRBJ2-1; tentative D call: TRBD1 (5 bases). V lost 2 bases to trimming and J lost 9 bases, with 12 bases between them. The length of the CDR3 is 13 residues. From germline, CDR1 is SGDLS and CDR2 YYNGEE. DNA for the CDR3: TGTGCCAGCAGCGTGGCAGGGTACGGTGAGCAGTTCTTC. Translation: CASSVAGYGEQFF.

This clone occurred a few times. The rearrangement joins TRBV19 to TRBJ2-5; TRBD2 might be the D (5 bases). The CDR3 consists of 13 residues. Looked up from germline, CDR1 is LNHDA and CDR2 is SQIVND (reference sequence). Trimming pared 5 bases from V and 1 base from J, leaving 8 bases between. The chain's CDR3 is CASSARVQETQYF. CDR3 DNA sequence: TGTGCCAGTAGTGCGCGGGTCCAAGAGACCCAGTACTTC.

This clone is a singleton in its sample. V and J are TRBV11-2 and TRBJ1-6; 8 bases agree with TRBD1. CDR1 is SGHAT, CDR2 FQNNGV, per germline. The CDR3 length is 13 residues. The ends lost 5 bases at V and 6 bases at J; junction bases unmatched: 0. CDR3 loop: CASSGQGNSPLHF. In DNA, the CDR3 is TGTGCCAGCAGCGGACAGGGTAATTCACCCCTCCACTTT.

The chain has TRBV28 and TRBJ2-5; D might be TRBD1 (5 bases). Trimming took 3 bases from V and 7 from J, leaving 12 bases between them. This CDR3 spans 13 amino acids. Germline CDR1 and CDR2: MDHEN and SYDVKM. The CDR3 sequence: CASSLGQGGTQYF. For the CDR3, the DNA is TGTGCCAGCAGTTTGGGCCAGGGTGGGACCCAGTACTTC.